Listed here is a single T cell receptor (beta chain). V gave up 1 base and J gave up 7 bases, with 10 bases separating them. This CDR3 has 13 amino acids. Germline CDR1 is SEHNR and CDR2 is FQNEAQ (reference sequence). This specimen belongs to a study of blood T cell repertoires in COVID-19. Sequencing was performed with immunoSEQ multiplex PCR; in TCRdb, only in-frame clones are kept and a portion is missing. The table lists tens of thousands of clones, approximately 81% of them singletons. Material: peripheral blood. V gene TRBV7-9 combines with J gene TRBJ2-5; D not resolved. The source is an elderly man with active or convalescent COVID-19. In nucleotides, the CDR3 is TGTGCCAGCAGCTTAGAGCCGACGGGGACCCAGTACTTC. Translation: CASSLEPTGTQYF.